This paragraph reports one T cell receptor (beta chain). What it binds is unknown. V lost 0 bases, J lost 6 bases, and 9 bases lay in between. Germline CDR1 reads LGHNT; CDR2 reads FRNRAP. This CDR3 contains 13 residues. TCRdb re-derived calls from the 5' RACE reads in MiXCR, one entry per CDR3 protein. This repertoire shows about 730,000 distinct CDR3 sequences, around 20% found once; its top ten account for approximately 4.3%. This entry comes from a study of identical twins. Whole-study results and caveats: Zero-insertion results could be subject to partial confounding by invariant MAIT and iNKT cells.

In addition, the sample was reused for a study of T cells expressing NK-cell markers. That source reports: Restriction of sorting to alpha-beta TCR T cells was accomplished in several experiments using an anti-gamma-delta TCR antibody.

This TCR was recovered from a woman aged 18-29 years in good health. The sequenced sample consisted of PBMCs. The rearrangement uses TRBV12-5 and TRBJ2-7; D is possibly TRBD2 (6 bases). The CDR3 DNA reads TGTGCTAGTGGTTTGGTAGGAGGGTTCGAGCAGTACTTC. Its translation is CASGLVGGFEQYF.